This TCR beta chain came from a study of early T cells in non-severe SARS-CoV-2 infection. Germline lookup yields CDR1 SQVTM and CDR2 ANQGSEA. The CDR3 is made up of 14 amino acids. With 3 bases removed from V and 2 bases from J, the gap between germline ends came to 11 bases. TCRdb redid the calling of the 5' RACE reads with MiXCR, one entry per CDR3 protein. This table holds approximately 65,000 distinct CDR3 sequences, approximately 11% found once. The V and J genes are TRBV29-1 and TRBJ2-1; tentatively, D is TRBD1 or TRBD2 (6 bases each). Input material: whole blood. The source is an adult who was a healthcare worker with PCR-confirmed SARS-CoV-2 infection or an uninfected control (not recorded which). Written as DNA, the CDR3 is TGCAGCGTTGATAGGGGGGACACCTACAATGAGCAGTTCTTC. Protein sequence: CSVDRGDTYNEQFF.